This T cell receptor beta chain was sequenced in a study of T cell changes during pregnancy in multiple sclerosis. Looked up from germline, CDR1 is MNHEY and CDR2 is SVGAGI. The V and J ends lost 4 bases and 7 bases, in that order; junction bases with no gene match: 8. There are 16 residues in the CDR3. The data were produced by immunoSEQ multiplex PCR, yet TCRdb's version contains in-frame clones alone and is incomplete. Of tens of thousands of clones in the sample, around 94% were seen once. This chain links TRBV6-5 with TRBJ2-1, with 12 bases matching TRBD2. This TCR was sampled from a female donor with multiple sclerosis, enrolled in a pregnancy study. Sample: CD4+ T cells from peripheral blood mononuclear cells, taken after pregnancy. The CDR3 region has the DNA TGTGCCAGCAGTTGGACTAGCGGGACTTTAGGAAATGAGCAGTTCTTC. Its translation: CASSWTSGTLGNEQFF.